Shown below are 21 T cell receptor beta chains from a single sample sequenced in a study of neurological immune-mediated disorders. TCRdb independently ran MiXCR on the 5' RACE reads; one entry per CDR3 protein. This table has tens of thousands of distinct CDR3 sequences, 12% to 15% appearing once. The sample taken for sequencing was PBMCs. These receptors came from a woman between 50 and 59 years old in good health.

As for this clonotype: A read error is possible here, since a much larger clone lies one base away. The chain has TRBV7-2 and TRBJ2-7, with a weak D call TRBD2 (6 bases). This CDR3 spans 15 amino acids. The V gene's germline CDR1 is SGHTA and CDR2 FQGNSA. V dropped 4 bases and J dropped 5 bases, with 18 bases sitting between them. Here the CDR3 DNA reads TGTGCCAGCAGCTACACTACGGGAGTGCGGAACGAGCAGTACTTC. It codes for CASSYTTGVRNEQYF. Drawing the rest from reference TRBV7-2 and TRBJ2-7, the complete variable domain is GAGVSQSPSNKVTEKGKDVELRCDPISGHTALYWYRQSLGQGLEFLIYFQGNSAPDKSGLPSDRFSAERTGGSVSTLTIQRTQQEDSAVYLCASSYTTGVRNEQYFGPGTRLTVT.

This sequence joins TRBV6-5 and TRBJ1-1; tentatively, D is TRBD1 (6 bases). V was clipped by 6 bases and J by 1 base, with 15 bases between them. This CDR3 contains 15 residues. Germline CDR1 reads MNHEY; CDR2 reads SVGAGI. The CDR3 nucleotides read TGTGCCAGCAGGCCCAATCAGGGGAGGAACACTGAAGCTTTCTTT. Its protein is CASRPNQGRNTEAFF.

In the case of this clonotype: No conserved phenylalanine or tryptophan is present at the end of the CDR3, so a read error is the likely explanation. The genes are TRBV5-1 and TRBJ2-1, with D possibly being TRBD1 (6 bases). V gave up 4 bases and J gave up 0 bases, with 17 bases separating them. Germline values: CDR1 SGHRS, CDR2 YFSETQ. The CDR3 has 17 amino acids. The chain's CDR3 is CASSAMTGVSSYNEQFL. Written as DNA, the CDR3 is TGCGCCAGCAGCGCGATGACAGGCGTTAGCTCCTACAATGAGCAGTTCTTA.

This clonotype was detected ten times or more. V gene TRBV5-1 combines with J gene TRBJ2-7, with 8 bases matching TRBD2. With V trimmed by 5 bases and J by 4 bases, 8 bases remained unmatched. Germline CDR1 SGHRS, CDR2 YFSETQ. The CDR3 has 14 amino acids. For the CDR3, the DNA is TGCGCCAGCAGTTCTAGATCGGGGGGGTACGAGCAGTACTTC. Translating it yields CASSSRSGGYEQYF.

This clonotype has at least ten counts. The chain links TRBV5-1 to TRBJ1-1, with D tentatively TRBD1 (5 bases). Germline V gives CDR1 SGHRS, CDR2 YFSETQ. Trimming took off 0 bases at V and 2 bases at J, with 14 bases between the two ends. The CDR3 consists of 16 residues. CDR3 loop: CASSLEPRQRNTEAFF. As DNA, the CDR3 is TGCGCCAGCAGCTTGGAGCCCAGACAGCGTAACACTGAAGCTTTCTTT. The complete variable domain, with remaining parts taken from reference TRBV5-1 and TRBJ1-1, reads KAGVTQTPRYLIKTRGQQVTLSCSPISGHRSVSWYQQTPGQGLQFLFEYFSETQRNKGNFPGRFSGRQFSNSRSEMNVSTLELGDSALYLCASSLEPRQRNTEAFFGQGTRLTVV.

The sample holds many counts of this clonotype. The chain couples TRBV20-1 to TRBJ1-3; no reliable D call. This CDR3 is built from 15 residues. Germline V gene lookup returns CDR1 DFQATT and CDR2 SNEGSKA (reference sequence). The V end was cut by 2 bases, the J end by 0 bases, with 11 bases between. CDR3 sequence (DNA): TGCAGTGCTAGAAACCCGGACTTCTCTGGAAACACCATATATTTT. Translation gives CSARNPDFSGNTIYF.

This clonotype appeared many times. This chain links TRBV5-6 with TRBJ1-4, with D possibly matching TRBD1 (5 bases). V was clipped by 6 bases and J by 8 bases, with 17 bases between them. The CDR3 covers 14 residues. The V gene's germline CDR1 is SGHDT and CDR2 YYEEEE. The CDR3 sequence is CASTTIRGVEKLFF. In DNA form, the CDR3 reads TGTGCCAGCACCACAATTAGGGGCGTCGAAAAACTGTTTTTT.

This clonotype was recorded many times. V usage is TRBV29-1 and J usage is TRBJ1-1; D is undetermined. Trimming stripped 5 bases from V and 4 bases from J, with 14 bases between. There are 13 residues in the CDR3. Germline V CDR1 and CDR2: SQVTM, ANQGSEA. This CDR3 reads CSVHLRFGTEAFF. The CDR3, as DNA: TGCAGCGTTCATCTTCGGTTTGGCACTGAAGCTTTCTTT.

This clonotype was detected ten times or more. The genes are TRBV5-1 and TRBJ2-1; D may be TRBD1 (5 bases). The CDR3 extends over 16 amino acids. Trimming left V 0 bases short and J 6 bases short, with 16 bases between. CDR1 SGHRS and CDR2 YFSETQ come from the germline V gene. In nucleotides, the CDR3 is TGCGCCAGCAGCTTGGAGCCCCCCGACAGATTCAATGAGCAGTTCTTC. This gives the protein CASSLEPPDRFNEQFF. The whole variable domain, filled in from reference TRBV5-1 and TRBJ2-1, reads KAGVTQTPRYLIKTRGQQVTLSCSPISGHRSVSWYQQTPGQGLQFLFEYFSETQRNKGNFPGRFSGRQFSNSRSEMNVSTLELGDSALYLCASSLEPPDRFNEQFFGPGTRLTVL.

In this sample, this clonotype turned up many times. This may be a read error, as it is one base from a much larger clone. This chain joins TRBV5-5 and TRBJ2-7; perhaps TRBD2 as D (6 bases). The germline CDR1 and CDR2 sequences are SGHKS and YYEKEE (reference sequence). Trimming stripped 2 bases from V and 0 bases from J, with 15 bases between. The CDR3 is 16 amino acids. The CDR3: CASSLEGGWASYEQYF. Here the CDR3 DNA reads TGTGCCAGCAGCTTAGAAGGAGGGTGGGCCTCCTACGAGCAGTACTTC.

Regarding this clonotype: The junction departs from the called germline gene at one end, perhaps through a read error. The chain couples TRBV11-1 to TRBJ1-5, with D perhaps matching TRBD1 (6 bases). This CDR3 region has 17 residues. Germline lookup yields CDR1 SGHAT and CDR2 FQDESV (reference sequence). The CDR3 bases are TGTGCTAGCAGCTTAACCAAACCACGGGGGGCTGGTCACCCCCAGCATTTT. It is translated as CASSLTKPRGAGHPQHF.

This clonotype was seen many times. J is TRBJ2-5 and V is TRBV5-1, with 7 bases aligning to TRBD1. The CDR3 length is 15 residues. Per the germline V gene, CDR1 is SGHRS and CDR2 is YFSETQ. Trimming took 7 bases from V and 5 from J; bases not matched to a gene: 14. In nucleotides, the CDR3 is TGCGCCAGCTTCTCACAGGGGAACATCGTGGAGACCCAGTACTTC. Its translation is CASFSQGNIVETQYF.

This clonotype was counted at least ten times. The chain links TRBV5-1 to TRBJ2-2; 7 positions match TRBD1. V shed 0 bases and J 2 bases; nucleotides not matched to a gene: 4. In germline, CDR1 is SGHRS, CDR2 YFSETQ. This CDR3 has 16 residues. CDR3 region: CASSLAGQSNTGELFF. CDR3 coding DNA: TGCGCCAGCAGCTTGGCGGGACAGAGTAACACCGGGGAGCTGTTTTTT.

This clonotype was found many times. This sequence joins TRBV5-1 and TRBJ1-1; TRBD1 aligns across 12 bases. This CDR3 comprises 15 residues. With V trimmed by 4 bases and J by 4 bases, 5 bases remained unmatched. The V gene's germline CDR1 is SGHRS and CDR2 YFSETQ. This chain's CDR3 is CASSPGTGGTTEAFF. The DNA of the CDR3 is TGCGCCAGCAGCCCAGGGACAGGGGGCACCACTGAAGCTTTCTTT.

This clonotype was detected many times. The rearrangement uses TRBV5-1 and TRBJ2-1, with D possibly matching TRBD2 (6 bases). CDR1 is SGHRS and CDR2 is YFSETQ in the germline V gene. Trimming cost V 2 bases and J 0 bases, with 12 bases left between them. This CDR3 has 16 amino acids. The CDR3 region is CASSLLRDISYNEQFF. The DNA of the CDR3 is TGCGCCAGCAGCTTATTGCGGGATATCTCCTACAATGAGCAGTTCTTC.

This clonotype came up many times. CDR3 sequence reads: CAISERNEQYF. CDR3 DNA: TGTGCCATCAGTGAGCGGAACGAGCAGTACTTC. This sequence joins TRBV10-3 and TRBJ2-7; D gene uncertain. V lost 2 bases, J lost 5 bases, and 4 bases lay in between. This CDR3 is built from 11 residues. Germline assignment: CDR1 ENHRY and CDR2 SYGVKD.

This clonotype has a count of ten or more. The genes are TRBV19 and TRBJ2-3; the D is unclear. Per germline, CDR1 LNHDA and CDR2 SQIVND (reference sequence). The ends were cut back, 1 base at V and 6 bases at J, with 2 bases in the middle. This CDR3 spans 11 amino acids. In DNA form, the CDR3 reads TGTGCCAGTAGTATAGCCGATACGCAGTATTTT. It specifies CASSIADTQYF.

The V gene is TRBV9, the J gene TRBJ2-7; D might be TRBD2 (6 bases). Trimming removed 2 bases from V and 2 bases from J, with 11 bases in between. Germline assignment: CDR1 SGDLS and CDR2 YYNGEE. This CDR3 has 14 amino acids. The CDR3 bases are TGTGCCAGCAGCGTGGAGGGGCGGCCCTACGAGCAGTACTTC. Protein: CASSVEGRPYEQYF.

This clonotype was seen just once. This chain joins TRBV9 and TRBJ2-5; 14 nucleotides line up with TRBD2. From germline, CDR1 is SGDLS and CDR2 YYNGEE. The CDR3 length is 17 residues. In nucleotides, the CDR3 is TGTGCACGGAATAGGGGACTAGCGGGAGTGTACCAAGAGACCCAGTACTTC. Translation gives CARNRGLAGVYQETQYF.

The rearrangement links TRBV3-1 to TRBJ1-2; D gene ambiguous. Deletions cut 4 bases from V and 4 bases from J, with 10 bases between. Germline V gene lookup returns CDR1 LGHDT and CDR2 YNNKEL (reference sequence). The CDR3 spans 13 residues. The CDR3 region has the DNA TGTGCCAGCAGCCTCTCAGTAAGCTATGGCTACACCTTC. Its translation: CASSLSVSYGYTF.

This clonotype showed up many times. The V gene is TRBV24-1, the J gene TRBJ1-2; unclear D gene. With 2 bases removed from V and 3 bases from J, the gap between germline ends came to 12 bases. Germline V gives CDR1 KGHDR, CDR2 SFDVKD. The CDR3 covers 15 residues. The CDR3 here is CATSDYSEKDYGYTF. The CDR3 coding sequence is TGTGCCACCAGTGATTATAGTGAAAAAGACTATGGCTACACCTTC.